The rows below give T cell receptor beta chains drawn from one sample of a study of CD8 T cells in Susac syndrome. MiXCR, applied by TCRdb to the immunoSEQ multiplex PCR reads, yields one record per CDR3 protein. The sample holds roughly 130,000 distinct CDR3 sequences; around 96% are singletons and the top ten take around 0.12%. Sequencing used CD4+ T cells from PBMCs. These receptor sequences come from a human donor in good health. Both conserved end residues are part of each CDR3. The D gene is left open where the match is weak. A row's size may be missing; if present it is once, few, many or a size class.

d_call: TRBD2
v_call: TRBV30
cdr3_length: 17
j_call: TRBJ2-5
clone_size: once
cdr3_nt: TGTGCCTGGAGTGTACTGAGGACTAGCGGGAAGGGAGAGACCCAGTACTTC
cdr3_aa: CAWSVLRTSGKGETQYF

d_call: TRBD1
v_call: TRBV28
cdr3_length: 13
j_call: TRBJ2-3
clone_size: -
cdr3_nt: TGTGCCAGCAGTCGGGACAGGAGGGATACGCAGTATTTT
cdr3_aa: CASSRDRRDTQYF

d_call: -
v_call: TRBV30
cdr3_length: 13
j_call: TRBJ2-7
clone_size: -
cdr3_nt: TGTGCCTGGAGTGTTACGCGGACCTACGAGCAGTACTTC
cdr3_aa: CAWSVTRTYEQYF

d_call: TRBD2
v_call: TRBV12-3/TRBV12-4
cdr3_length: 18
j_call: TRBJ2-1
clone_size: -
cdr3_nt: TGTGCCAGCAGTCCCGGAGGGAGGATACAGCGGGAGTACAATGAGCAGTTCTTC
cdr3_aa: CASSPGGRIQREYNEQFF

d_call: -
v_call: TRBV10-3
cdr3_length: 13
j_call: TRBJ2-5
clone_size: -
cdr3_nt: TGTGCCATCAGTGAGGGCGTTCCAGAGACCCAGTACTTC
cdr3_aa: CAISEGVPETQYF

d_call: TRBD1
v_call: TRBV9
cdr3_length: 16
j_call: TRBJ2-7
clone_size: -
cdr3_nt: TGTGCCAGCAGCGTAGCTCCGGGACAGGGGGCTAGGGAGCAGTACTTC
cdr3_aa: CASSVAPGQGAREQYF

d_call: -
v_call: TRBV28
cdr3_length: 12
j_call: TRBJ2-7
clone_size: -
cdr3_nt: TGTGCCAGCACCGTGGGTTCCTACGAGCAGTACTTC
cdr3_aa: CASTVGSYEQYF

d_call: -
v_call: TRBV19
cdr3_length: 13
j_call: TRBJ2-7
clone_size: once
cdr3_nt: TGTGCCAGCGAACTGGACGAAGACTACGAGCAGTACTTC
cdr3_aa: CASELDEDYEQYF

d_call: -
v_call: TRBV6-6
cdr3_length: 15
j_call: TRBJ2-6
clone_size: -
cdr3_nt: TGTGCCAGCACCGAGGGGAGCGTAGGGGCCAACGTCCTGACTTTC
cdr3_aa: CASTEGSVGANVLTF

d_call: -
v_call: TRBV4-1
cdr3_length: 15
j_call: TRBJ1-5
clone_size: -
cdr3_nt: TGCGCCAGCAGCCAGGGAACGGGGGGGAATCAGCCCCAGCATTTT
cdr3_aa: CASSQGTGGNQPQHF

d_call: -
v_call: TRBV7-7
cdr3_length: 11
j_call: TRBJ2-5
clone_size: few
cdr3_nt: TGTGCTAGCAGCCTGCAGGGTACCCAGTACTTC
cdr3_aa: CASSLQGTQYF

d_call: -
v_call: TRBV3-1
cdr3_length: 16
j_call: TRBJ2-2
clone_size: -
cdr3_nt: TGTGCCAGCAGCCAGATGGACAGACAGAACACCGGGGAGCTGTTTTTT
cdr3_aa: CASSQMDRQNTGELFF

d_call: -
v_call: TRBV7-2
cdr3_length: 14
j_call: TRBJ2-6
clone_size: once
cdr3_nt: TGTGCCAGCAGCTTAGTAACTGGGGCCAACGTCCTGACTTTC
cdr3_aa: CASSLVTGANVLTF

d_call: -
v_call: TRBV7-2
cdr3_length: 13
j_call: TRBJ2-7
clone_size: -
cdr3_nt: TGTGCCAGCAGCTTAGGGCCAGTCTACGAGCAGTACTTC
cdr3_aa: CASSLGPVYEQYF

d_call: -
v_call: TRBV5-1
cdr3_length: 15
j_call: TRBJ2-1
clone_size: -
cdr3_nt: TGCGCCAGCAGCTTGCAGGGTCCTACCTACAATGAGCAGTTCTTC
cdr3_aa: CASSLQGPTYNEQFF

d_call: -
v_call: TRBV2
cdr3_length: 13
j_call: TRBJ2-7
clone_size: -
cdr3_nt: TGTGCCAGCAGTGGGCGGCCCTTGTACGAGCAGTACTTC
cdr3_aa: CASSGRPLYEQYF

d_call: -
v_call: TRBV29-1
cdr3_length: 13
j_call: TRBJ1-1
clone_size: -
cdr3_nt: TGCAGCCTATGGGACACCGCGAACACTGAAGCTTTCTTT
cdr3_aa: CSLWDTANTEAFF

d_call: -
v_call: TRBV5-1
cdr3_length: 16
j_call: TRBJ2-3
clone_size: -
cdr3_nt: TGCGCCAGCAGCTTGGAGACGGGGAGCGGCACAGATACGCAGTATTTT
cdr3_aa: CASSLETGSGTDTQYF

d_call: -
v_call: TRBV2
cdr3_length: 14
j_call: TRBJ2-5
clone_size: -
cdr3_nt: TGTGCCAGTGGTAAAACAGGGACCGGGCAGACCCAGTACTTC
cdr3_aa: CASGKTGTGQTQYF

d_call: TRBD2
v_call: TRBV20-1
cdr3_length: 16
j_call: TRBJ2-5
clone_size: -
cdr3_nt: TGCAGTGCTACCCCTTGGGCTAGCGGGTACCAAGAGACCCAGTACTTC
cdr3_aa: CSATPWASGYQETQYF

d_call: -
v_call: TRBV12-3/TRBV12-4
cdr3_length: 16
j_call: TRBJ1-3
clone_size: -
cdr3_nt: TGTGCCAGCAGTCCCTTCACAGGCTCCTCTGGAAACACCATATATTTT
cdr3_aa: CASSPFTGSSGNTIYF

d_call: TRBD2
v_call: TRBV28
cdr3_length: 16
j_call: TRBJ2-3
clone_size: once
cdr3_nt: TGTGCCAGCAGCACCGGGACTAGCGGGAGGGTTGGGACGCAGTATTTT
cdr3_aa: CASSTGTSGRVGTQYF

d_call: -
v_call: TRBV29-1
cdr3_length: 13
j_call: TRBJ1-1
clone_size: -
cdr3_nt: TGCAGCGCCCATTCTGCGTTAGGAACTGAAGCTTTCTTT
cdr3_aa: CSAHSALGTEAFF

d_call: TRBD1
v_call: TRBV5-6
cdr3_length: 17
j_call: TRBJ2-2
clone_size: -
cdr3_nt: TGTGCCAGCAGCTTGTATTTCCGGACAGGGGGTGTCGGGGAGCTGTTTTTT
cdr3_aa: CASSLYFRTGGVGELFF

d_call: -
v_call: TRBV15
cdr3_length: 14
j_call: TRBJ2-4
clone_size: -
cdr3_nt: TGTGCCACCAGCCAGGCCCCATCCAAAAACATTCAGTACTTC
cdr3_aa: CATSQAPSKNIQYF

d_call: TRBD2
v_call: TRBV20-1
cdr3_length: 15
j_call: TRBJ2-5
clone_size: once
cdr3_nt: TGCAGTGCTCTTACTAGCGGGAGAGGGCGAGAGACCCAGTACTTC
cdr3_aa: CSALTSGRGRETQYF

d_call: TRBD2
v_call: TRBV6-2/TRBV6-3
cdr3_length: 15
j_call: TRBJ2-1
clone_size: once
cdr3_nt: TGTGCCAGCAGACCCGGGACTAGCGGGAGAAATGAGCAGTTCTTC
cdr3_aa: CASRPGTSGRNEQFF

d_call: -
v_call: TRBV7-2
cdr3_length: 15
j_call: TRBJ2-3
clone_size: -
cdr3_nt: TGTGCCAGCAGCAGGGGGGGGACCCACGCAGATACGCAGTATTTT
cdr3_aa: CASSRGGTHADTQYF

d_call: -
v_call: TRBV28
cdr3_length: 14
j_call: TRBJ1-1
clone_size: once
cdr3_nt: TGTGCCAGCAAACCCTACAGACCGAACACTGAAGCTTTCTTT
cdr3_aa: CASKPYRPNTEAFF

d_call: TRBD2
v_call: TRBV27
cdr3_length: 18
j_call: TRBJ2-2
clone_size: -
cdr3_nt: TGTGCCGTATGCAGCAGCTTCGGGACTAGCGGCAACACCGGGGAGCTGTTTTTT
cdr3_aa: CAVCSSFGTSGNTGELFF

d_call: -
v_call: TRBV12-3/TRBV12-4
cdr3_length: 15
j_call: TRBJ1-3
clone_size: -
cdr3_nt: TGTGCCAGCAGTTTCTTGGAGAGGGATGGAAACACCATATATTTT
cdr3_aa: CASSFLERDGNTIYF

d_call: -
v_call: TRBV24-1
cdr3_length: 15
j_call: TRBJ2-1
clone_size: -
cdr3_nt: TGTGCCACCAGTGATAGGAGGGCGCCGGGGAATGAGCAGTTCTTC
cdr3_aa: CATSDRRAPGNEQFF

d_call: TRBD1
v_call: TRBV12-3/TRBV12-4
cdr3_length: 15
j_call: TRBJ2-3
clone_size: -
cdr3_nt: TGTGCCAGCGGAAGGGGGACAGCCTCCCTGGGTACGCAGTATTTT
cdr3_aa: CASGRGTASLGTQYF

d_call: -
v_call: TRBV28
cdr3_length: 12
j_call: TRBJ2-1
clone_size: -
cdr3_nt: TGTGCCAGCAGCTCCGGCGGGGACTTGGGGTTCTTC
cdr3_aa: CASSSGGDLGFF

d_call: -
v_call: TRBV18
cdr3_length: 13
j_call: TRBJ2-1
clone_size: -
cdr3_nt: TGTGCCAGCTCCCTGATCGGTAGCAATGAGCAGTTCTTC
cdr3_aa: CASSLIGSNEQFF

d_call: -
v_call: TRBV19
cdr3_length: 12
j_call: TRBJ1-1
clone_size: -
cdr3_nt: TGTGCCAGTAGTATGGGAGGGACTGAAGCTTTCTTT
cdr3_aa: CASSMGGTEAFF